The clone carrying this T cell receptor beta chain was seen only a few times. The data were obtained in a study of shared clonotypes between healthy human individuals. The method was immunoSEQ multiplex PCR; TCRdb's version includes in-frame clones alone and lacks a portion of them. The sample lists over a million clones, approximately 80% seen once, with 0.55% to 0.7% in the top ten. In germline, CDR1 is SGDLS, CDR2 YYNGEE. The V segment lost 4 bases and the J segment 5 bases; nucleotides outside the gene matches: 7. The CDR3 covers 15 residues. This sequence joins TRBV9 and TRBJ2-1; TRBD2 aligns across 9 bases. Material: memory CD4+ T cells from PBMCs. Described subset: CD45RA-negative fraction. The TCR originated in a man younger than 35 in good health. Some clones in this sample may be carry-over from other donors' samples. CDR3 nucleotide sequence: TGTGCCAGCAGCATAGCGGGAGTGGGACACAATGAGCAGTTCTTC. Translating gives CASSIAGVGHNEQFF.